This T cell receptor beta chain was found in a study of cytomegalovirus exposure and HLA in healthy donors. Study results and caveats: Cytomegalovirus-associated status was assigned to 150 to 200 TCR beta chains. HLA restriction was apparent for most CMV-associated TCR beta chains in a later analysis. A later analysis reported that several of the most significant clusters appeared to be linked to common viral pathogens, among them Epstein-Barr virus. Later on, a genetic analysis was performed. It linked a missense variant in DCLRE1C with V- and J-gene trimming of TCR beta.

The study ran its PCR with 60 Vbeta and 13 Jbeta primers. Produced via immunoSEQ multiplex PCR; TCRdb's table is partial and in-frame only. Found here are about 75,000 clones, roughly four fifths of them singletons; the top ten hold 1.5% to 2%. CDR3 size: 14 residues. In germline, CDR1 is SQVTM, CDR2 ANQGSEA. The V and J ends lost 6 bases and 7 bases, in that order; junction bases with no gene match: 9. Comments on this clone: As yet, its antigen is unknown.

The clonotype originates from a man younger than 35 in good health and CMV-seronegative. The specimen was PBMCs. The chain joins TRBV29-1 to TRBJ2-1, with 10 bases identical to TRBD1. CDR3 nucleotide sequence: TGCAGCGTGAGTCGACAGGGGGCGCTTAATGAGCAGTTCTTC. Protein product: CSVSRQGALNEQFF.